These 21 T cell receptor beta chains were sequenced from one sample in a study of PD-L1 blockade in urothelial cancer (dated by TCRdb to the late 2010s). Libraries were constructed by the immunoSEQ multiplex PCR assay. Drawn from immuneACCESS, this table holds only the in-frame rearrangements with V and J called that TCRdb kept. Clones are partly lost; checked studies trace under half to an unresolved V gene and leave the rest unexplained. Present in this sample are about 100,000 clones, around 85% of which were seen just once. The ten biggest clones cover roughly 2.2% of the sample. This sample comprised PBMCs, obtained around atezolizumab (anti-PD-L1) treatment. The origin of the receptors is a man aged 45-65 years with urothelial cancer.

The J gene is TRBJ2-2, the V gene TRBV9; D possibly corresponds to TRBD2 (6 bases). Between the trimmed V and J ends, which lost 3 bases and 4 bases, there was a span of 16 bases. CDR1 is SGDLS, CDR2 YYNGEE, per germline. The CDR3 has 16 residues. CDR3 nucleotides: TGTGCCAGCAGCGGCGGGGAGCTTATAAGCACCGGGGAGCTGTTTTTT. This gives the protein CASSGGELISTGELFF.

This chain links TRBV23-1 with TRBJ2-7; 7 bases line up with TRBD1. TRBV23-1 is given ORF status, its function remaining uncertain. V shed 1 base and J 1 base; nucleotides not matched to a gene: 1. CDR3 length equals 14 residues. The CDR3 sequence: CASSQLDRSYEQYF. The CDR3 bases are TGCGCCAGCAGTCAATTGGACAGGTCCTACGAGCAGTACTTC.

J is TRBJ2-3 and V is TRBV4-1; 8 nucleotides match TRBD1. The germline V gene encodes CDR1 MGHRA and CDR2 YSYEKL. J was trimmed by 8 bases and V by 0 bases; bases with no gene match: 7. The CDR3 loop spans 15 amino acids. The CDR3 is CASSQDSQGATTQYF. CDR3 nucleotides: TGCGCCAGCAGCCAAGATTCGCAGGGGGCTACTACGCAGTATTTT.

This chain joins TRBV19 and TRBJ1-5; 7 bases are shared with TRBD1. Germline-derived CDR1 and CDR2 are LNHDA and SQIVND (reference sequence). The trim removed 5 bases at V and 4 bases at J, leaving 5 bases unmatched. This CDR3 spans 14 amino acids. DNA of the CDR3: TGTGCCAGTAGTCCAGGACAGGCTAATCAGCCCCAGCATTTT. This translates into CASSPGQANQPQHF.

Only one count was recorded for this clone. The chain is built from TRBV5-3 and TRBJ2-4; possibly TRBD1 for D (7 bases). TRBV5-3 is identified as an open reading frame with a role that is uncertain. The CDR3 sequence is 17 residues long. The V end lost 0 bases, the J end lost 2 bases, and 15 bases lay between the germline ends. The DNA of the CDR3 is TGTGCCAGAAGCTTGGCTAGGGCAGGGGGGTCCAAAAACATTCAGTACTTC. Protein sequence: CARSLARAGGSKNIQYF.

This clone was recorded a few times. J is TRBJ1-5 and V is TRBV2; D may be TRBD1 (5 bases). Trimming shortened V by 4 bases and J by 7 bases, and 17 bases separated the two germline ends. This CDR3 is 15 amino acids long. Germline CDR1 reads SNHLY; CDR2 reads FYNNEI. The CDR3 sequence: CASSVGSGNNQPQHF. CDR3 nucleotide sequence: TGTGCCAGCAGTGTAGGGTCAGGGAATAACCAGCCCCAGCATTTT.

The CDR3 sequence: CASSRQANSYNEQFF. Written as DNA, the CDR3 is TGTGCCAGCAGCCGACAGGCGAACTCCTACAATGAGCAGTTCTTC. The chain carries TRBV7-2 and TRBJ2-1; D possibly corresponds to TRBD1 (6 bases). The CDR3 is 15 residues long. Trimming removed 5 bases from V and 0 bases from J, with 11 bases in between. CDR1 is SGHTA and CDR2 is FQGNSA in the germline V gene.

The gene calls are TRBV19 and TRBJ2-7; perhaps TRBD2 as D (6 bases). The CDR3 length is 15 residues. V was pared by 3 bases and J by 2 bases, with 14 bases between. CDR1 LNHDA and CDR2 SQIVND come from the germline V gene (reference sequence). DNA of the CDR3: TGTGCCAGTAGTATGTGGGGTAGCGGTGCCTACGAGCAGTACTTC. Translation gives CASSMWGSGAYEQYF.

CDR3 in DNA: TGTGCCAGCAGCCCCCGCGTGTCTAGCGGGAGTTACGAGCAGTACTTC. It translates to CASSPRVSSGSYEQYF. The chain links TRBV7-2 to TRBJ2-7; 10 nucleotides match TRBD2. Germline values: CDR1 SGHTA, CDR2 FQGNSA. This CDR3 spans 16 amino acids. Trimming cost V 5 bases and J 4 bases; bases outside gene matches: 11.

The chain couples TRBV5-6 to TRBJ1-1; a possible D gene is TRBD1 (6 bases). The CDR3 sequence is 14 residues long. Deletions cut 3 bases from V and 4 bases from J, with 13 bases between. The germline V gene has CDR1 SGHDT and CDR2 YYEEEE. The DNA of the CDR3 is TGTGCCAGCAGCTCGGACAGCGTCGGCACTGAAGCTTTCTTT. Its protein product is CASSSDSVGTEAFF.

The V call is TRBV10-3, the J call TRBJ1-1; 8 positions agree with TRBD1. Trimming cost V 5 bases and J 4 bases; bases outside gene matches: 9. The CDR3 spans 15 residues. Per germline, CDR1 ENHRY and CDR2 SYGVKD. In nucleotides, the CDR3 is TGTGCCATCAGTCAAAGGACAGGGAGTGGCACTGAAGCTTTCTTT. It is translated as CAISQRTGSGTEAFF.

The chain has TRBV7-9 and TRBJ2-2, with 8 nucleotides matching TRBD1. The CDR3 length is 13 residues. The germline V gene encodes CDR1 SEHNR and CDR2 FQNEAQ (reference sequence). The V and J ends lost 5 bases and 8 bases, in that order; junction bases with no gene match: 4. The CDR3, as DNA: TGTGCCAGCAGCGGACAGGGTAATGGGGAGCTGTTTTTT. This sequence encodes CASSGQGNGELFF.

This chain uses TRBV18 with TRBJ1-4; TRBD1 might be the D (5 bases). The CDR3 runs to 16 residues. Per the germline V gene, CDR1 is KGHSH and CDR2 is LQKENI. V lost 6 bases and J 8 bases, leaving 22 bases between the germline ends. The CDR3 reads CASSPRASGSHEKLFF. The CDR3 DNA follows: TGTGCCAGCTCCCCTAGGGCTTCAGGGTCCCACGAAAAACTGTTTTTT.

The rearrangement joins TRBV9 to TRBJ2-2; no reliable D call. With 4 bases removed from V and 7 bases from J, the gap between germline ends came to 20 bases. The CDR3 runs to 16 residues. CDR1 SGDLS and CDR2 YYNGEE come from the germline V gene. The DNA for the CDR3 is TGTGCCAGCAGCCCCTCGCCGGTTTCCCTTGGCGGGGAGCTGTTTTTT. Translating gives CASSPSPVSLGGELFF.

This clone was picked up one time. One end of the junction is discordant with germline, which a read error may explain. The chain combines TRBV7-7 with TRBJ2-5, with 8 bases lining up with TRBD2. Germline assignment: CDR1 SSHAT and CDR2 FNYEAQ (reference sequence). The CDR3 is 14 amino acids. CDR3 DNA sequence: TGTGCTAGCAGCTCGGGAGGGCGGGGAGAGACCCAGTACTTC. Translation: CASSSGGRGETQYF.

V gene TRBV5-6 combines with J gene TRBJ2-7, with a tentative D call TRBD2 (5 bases). The CDR3 has 13 amino acids. CDR1 SGHDT and CDR2 YYEEEE come from the germline V gene. V lost 0 bases and J lost 3, with 7 bases in between. In nucleotides, the CDR3 is TGTGCCAGCAGCTTGGCCGGGATCTACGAGCAGTACTTC. It translates to CASSLAGIYEQYF.

In DNA form, the CDR3 reads TGTGCCAGCAGCTTCTCCCTTAGCGGGGATACGCAGTATTTT. Its protein is CASSFSLSGDTQYF. The J gene is TRBJ2-3, the V gene TRBV5-6; 7 nucleotides match TRBD2. This CDR3 is built from 14 residues. Per germline, CDR1 SGHDT and CDR2 YYEEEE. J gave up 6 bases and V 2 bases, and 6 bases lay outside the gene matches.

The rearrangement links TRBV28 to TRBJ1-5; maybe TRBD1 (6 bases). Trimming removed 2 bases from V and 1 base from J, with 15 bases in between. Germline V gene sequence: CDR1 MDHEN, CDR2 SYDVKM. CDR3 length: 17 residues. CDR3 in amino acids: CASSLPHRVRSNQPQHF. CDR3 DNA: TGTGCCAGCAGTTTACCCCACAGGGTCCGGAGCAATCAGCCCCAGCATTTT.

The gene calls are TRBV18 and TRBJ2-1, with D possibly matching TRBD1 (6 bases). Germline CDR1 and CDR2: KGHSH and LQKENI. Trimming left V 1 base short and J 2 bases short, with 15 bases between. The CDR3 loop spans 17 amino acids. CDR3 region: CASSPRDTRVTYNEQFF. In DNA form, the CDR3 reads TGTGCCAGCTCACCACGGGACACTAGAGTAACCTACAATGAGCAGTTCTTC.

The chain employs TRBV18 and TRBJ1-1, with D perhaps matching TRBD1 (6 bases). The V and J ends lost 1 base and 5 bases respectively, with 11 bases between them. The germline V gene has CDR1 KGHSH and CDR2 LQKENI. The CDR3 runs 14 residues. The CDR3 bases are TGTGCCAGCTCACCACAGGGGGTCGTGACTGAAGCTTTCTTT. Translating gives CASSPQGVVTEAFF.

A note on this clone: Within the sample, other DNA sequences also encode this same CDR3. This sequence joins TRBV30 and TRBJ2-5; 9 bases map to TRBD2. Trimming took 1 base from V and 5 from J; bases not matched to a gene: 8. Germline lookup yields CDR1 GTSNPN and CDR2 SVGIG (reference sequence). The CDR3 sequence is 15 residues long. CDR3: CAWSGLSGSTETQYF. CDR3 bases: TGTGCCTGGAGTGGCCTTAGCGGGAGCACGGAGACCCAGTACTTC. Full variable domain (remainder filled in from reference TRBV30 and TRBJ2-5): SQTIHQWPATLVQPVGSPLSLECTVEGTSNPNLYWYRQAAGRGLQLLFYSVGIGQISSEVPQNLSASRPQDRQFILSSKKLLLSDSGFYLCAWSGLSGSTETQYFGPGTRLLVL.